The clone carrying this T cell receptor beta chain is a singleton in its sample. Its target is unknown. V lost 0 bases to trimming and J lost 14 bases, with 16 bases between them. Germline V lookup: CDR1 SQVTM, CDR2 ANQGSEA. This CDR3 has 12 amino acids. Data came from immunoSEQ multiplex PCR; TCRdb stores just in-frame clones and leaves some out. The repertoire includes about 50,000 clones, around four fifths of them detected once, and roughly 27% sits in the top ten. This specimen belongs to a study of lymphopenia after photon versus proton radiotherapy. Study-level findings and limits: After lymphocyte nadir, photon-treated repertoires showed oligoclonal expansion, especially CD8+ Temra. Better survival with proton therapy was suggested as possible, not demonstrated. Under photons, naive T cells and diversity fell while effector/memory populations rose.

The V call is TRBV29-1, the J call TRBJ1-2; possible D gene TRBD1, 5 bases. Sample: peripheral blood, taken from a patient treated with photon-based radiotherapy. This receptor was taken from a man in his fifties with gastric cancer. As DNA, the CDR3 is TGCAGCGTTGAAGATACGAGGGGCAGTAGGACCTTC. The encoded protein is CSVEDTRGSRTF.